This T cell receptor (beta chain) emerged from a study of OX40 agonist ivuxolimab in advanced cancers. Background on the whole study: Ivuxolimab was an agonistic, fully human IgG2 monoclonal antibody directed against OX40 (CD134), a costimulatory receptor. Intravenous ivuxolimab was administered to patients every 2 weeks at six dose levels: 0.01, 0.1, 0.3, 1.5, 3 and 10 mg/kg. Among the roughly 52 dose-escalation patients, around 20 had hepatocellular carcinoma, approximately 15 melanoma, 9 renal cell carcinoma and 9 head and neck cancer. A male proportion of under 85% and a mean age of roughly 58 years, ranging from roughly 23 to 79, were recorded for the dose-escalation cohort. Patients were allowed to have had prior anti-PD-1, anti-PD-L1 or anti-CTLA-4 therapy, and approximately 40% of the dose-escalation patients had previously received checkpoint inhibitors. Partial responses occurred in three dose-escalation patients, of whom one had hepatocellular carcinoma and two had cutaneous melanoma. The point of sequencing TCRbeta in the periphery was to test whether ivuxolimab changed TCR sequence diversity and drove clonal T-cell expansion. The paper reports the monotherapy dose-escalation portion (N of about 50 patients) of the phase I ivuxolimab trial. What the study reported, not specific to this receptor: Which antigens the clonally expanded peripheral T cells were specific for was not determined. Clonal expansion of both CD4+ and CD8+ blood T cells was observed from baseline to week 6 at doses 0.1 to 3.0 mg/kg. Low levels of normalized T-cell clonal expansion were also seen in some patients who did not respond. Partial responders in the 0.1-3.0 mg/kg groups had among the lowest normalized peripheral clonal expansion, especially among CD8+ T cells. After ivuxolimab, CD8+ T cells had more expanded clones than CD4+ T cells on average.

Patients with a history of autoimmune disease or receiving systemic immunosuppression were excluded from the trial. Peripheral blood for TCR sequencing was drawn from every dose cohort at baseline, at cycle 4 day 1 and at cycle 7 day 1. Samples came from an open-label, multicenter, first-in-human phase I dose-escalation trial of ivuxolimab. Adults with locally advanced or metastatic melanoma, renal cell, hepatocellular, or head and neck squamous cell carcinoma were enrolled in the trial. Before TCR sequencing, CD4+ T cells and CD8+ T cells were sorted from peripheral blood as separate populations. Genomic DNA was isolated from the sorted cells so that the TCRbeta CDR3 region could be sequenced. The immunoSEQ Assay was used to sequence the TCRbeta CDR3 regions. This immuneACCESS table, as held by TCRdb, lists in-frame sequences with V and J called but not all clones. Of the missing ones, under half trace to an unresolved V gene in checked studies; the others have no known cause. This sample gives roughly 93,000 clones in total; 75% to 95% of them show up just once. Together, the top ten hold about 1.7% of the sample.

Regarding this clone: Its antigen is still unknown. Per-nucleotide qualities are absent, and no much larger clonotype sits a single base away.

The sequences come from CD4+ or CD8+ T cells sorted from blood, collected in a trial of the OX40 agonist ivuxolimab. This sequence originates from an adult with an advanced solid tumor such as melanoma, head and neck, liver or kidney cancer.

DNA sequence: TGTGCCAGCATGAAGGGGGCCACTAATGAAAAACTGTTTTTT. This yields the protein CASMKGATNEKLFF. The rearrangement combines TRBV27 with TRBJ1-4; TRBD1 aligns with 7 central bases. Here V drops 7 bases and J drops 2 bases, and the junction holds 4 bases not matched to any gene. Including cysteine and phenylalanine, the CDR3 has 14 amino acids. Only the CDR3 portion is preserved as DNA: 42 bases, with reading frame beginning at the first base. From a lookup of the germline V gene (reference sequence), CDR1 and CDR2 are MNHEY and SMNVEV.